This T cell receptor (beta chain) was recovered during a study of monozygotic twins with inflammatory bowel disease. The study's findings and limits: Among IBD patients, TCRbeta diversity (inverse Simpson) was lower than in healthy co-twins. For IBD patients, clonotypes shared with others were fewer than for healthy twins, especially with disease activity.

Every TCR library used approximately 3,200 ng of total RNA. Each CDR3 protein gets one entry in TCRdb, which reprocessed the 5' RACE reads and gives no DNA. This sample carries some 200,000 distinct CDR3 sequences, with around 7.7% going to the ten biggest clones. As to this clonotype: Its target is not known.

The V gene's germline CDR1 is SGHTA and CDR2 FQGNSA. The CDR3 sequence is 13 residues long. The sample taken for sequencing was blood. This TCR was sampled from a human donor with ulcerative colitis or Crohn's disease, or a healthy co-twin of an affected twin (not recorded which). The chain recombines TRBV7-2 with TRBJ2-1. The chain's CDR3 is CASSFMSLGEQYF.